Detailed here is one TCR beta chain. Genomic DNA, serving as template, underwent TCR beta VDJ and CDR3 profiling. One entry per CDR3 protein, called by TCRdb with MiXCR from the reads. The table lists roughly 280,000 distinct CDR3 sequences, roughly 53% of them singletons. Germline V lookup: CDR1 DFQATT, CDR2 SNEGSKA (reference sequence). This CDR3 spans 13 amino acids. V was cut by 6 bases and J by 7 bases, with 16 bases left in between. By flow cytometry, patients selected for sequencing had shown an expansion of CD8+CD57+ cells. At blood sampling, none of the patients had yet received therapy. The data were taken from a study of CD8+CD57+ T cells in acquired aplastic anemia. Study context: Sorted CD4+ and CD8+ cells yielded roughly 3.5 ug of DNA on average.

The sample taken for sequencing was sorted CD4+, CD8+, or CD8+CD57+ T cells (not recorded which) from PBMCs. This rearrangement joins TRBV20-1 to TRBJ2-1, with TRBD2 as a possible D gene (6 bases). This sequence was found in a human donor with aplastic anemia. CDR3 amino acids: CSAHHRLVNEQFF. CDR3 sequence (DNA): TGCAGTGCCCACCACCGACTAGTAAATGAGCAGTTCTTC.